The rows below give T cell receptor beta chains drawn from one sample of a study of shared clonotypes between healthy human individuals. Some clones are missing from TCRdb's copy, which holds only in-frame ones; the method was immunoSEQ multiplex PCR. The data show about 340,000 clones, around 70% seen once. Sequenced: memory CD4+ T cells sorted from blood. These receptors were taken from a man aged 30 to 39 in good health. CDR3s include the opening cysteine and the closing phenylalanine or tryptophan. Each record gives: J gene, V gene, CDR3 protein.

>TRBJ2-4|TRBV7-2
CASATGAKNIQYF
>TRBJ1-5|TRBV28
CASSKERREIYSNQPQHF
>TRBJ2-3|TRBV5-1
CASSLRPGGTDTQYF
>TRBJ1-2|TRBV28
CASSFRLTYGYTF
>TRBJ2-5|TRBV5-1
CASSTTGLETQYF
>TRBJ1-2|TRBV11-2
CASSHQTENYGYTF
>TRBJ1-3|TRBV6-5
CASSSTDRAGNTIYF
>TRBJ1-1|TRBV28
CASSLRWDTEAFF
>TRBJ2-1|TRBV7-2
CASSLGQTSVRFF
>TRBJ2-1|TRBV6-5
CASSRPTGTYNEQFF
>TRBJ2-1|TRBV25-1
CASSGPKNEQFF
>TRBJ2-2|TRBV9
CASRQGLANTGELFF
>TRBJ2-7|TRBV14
CASSQAGLAGVLNYEQYF
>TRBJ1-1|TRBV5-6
CASSGDYGSKNTEAFF
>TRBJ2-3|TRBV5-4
CASSLSQGNTDTQYF
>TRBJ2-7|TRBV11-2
CASSLGVRQGAEQYF
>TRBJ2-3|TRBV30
CAWSVVFTDTQYF
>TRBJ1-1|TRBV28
CASSKPTGVTEAFF
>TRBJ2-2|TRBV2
CAGKVGAGELFF
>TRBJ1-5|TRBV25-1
CASSEYSNQPQHF
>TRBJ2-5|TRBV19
CASRQSGETQYF
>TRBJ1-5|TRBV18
CASSTGDRGRSQPQHF
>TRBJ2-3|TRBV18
CASSPGLAETDTQYF
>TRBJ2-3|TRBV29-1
CSSSNPDTQYF
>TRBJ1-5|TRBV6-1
CASKISGTPQPQHF
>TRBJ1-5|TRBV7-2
CASSSGGRDNQPQHF
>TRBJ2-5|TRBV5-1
CASSPGTSGLLKGTQYF
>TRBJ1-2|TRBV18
CASSPLWDEGDGYTF
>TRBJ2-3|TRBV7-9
CASSPGRSTDTQYF
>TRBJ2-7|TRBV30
CAWARGAIALTSYEQYF
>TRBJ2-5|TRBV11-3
CASSLVRQGSLETQYF
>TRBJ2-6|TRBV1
CTSSEQGLCSRANVLTF
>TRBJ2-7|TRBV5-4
CASSLSKLAGGLRYEQYF
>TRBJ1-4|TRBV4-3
CASSQGQGTTNEKLFF
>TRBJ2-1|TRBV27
CASSLRALGQGYNEQFF
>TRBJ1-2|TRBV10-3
CAISEYGSNYGYTF
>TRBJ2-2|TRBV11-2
CASSLKGFSGGSTGELFF
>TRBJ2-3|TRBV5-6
CASSRVAGGDTQYF
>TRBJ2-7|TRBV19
CASSIGGSSSEQYF
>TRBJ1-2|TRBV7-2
CASSTRTGFYGYTF
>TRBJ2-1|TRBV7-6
CASSLGVSSYNEQFF
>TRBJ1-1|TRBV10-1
CASSEPMNTEAFF
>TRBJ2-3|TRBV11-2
CASSRPGQGASQYF